This T cell receptor (beta chain) was sequenced in a study of blood T cells in healthy people across ages. Study details: For every two T cells, template switching captured about one barcoded beta molecule. General study results and limits: Donors of long life had a larger count of naive CD4+ cells and greater diversity than aged donors.

The use of a sample-barcoded 5' primer and a J-beta primer mix characterized a second PCR of roughly 6 to 12 cycles. TCRdb reprocessed the 5' RACE reads via MiXCR and lists one record per CDR3 protein. The sample has approximately 1.5 million distinct CDR3 sequences; about 31% are singletons. This clonotype was found many times. Its specificity is not known. No fewer than 6 million PBMCs went into each sample. V was clipped by 2 bases and J by 3 bases, with 11 bases between them. The length of the CDR3 is 14 residues. Per germline, CDR1 SEHNR and CDR2 FQNEAQ (reference sequence). The source of this sequence is a woman aged 25 to 45 in good health. The rearrangement joins TRBV7-9 to TRBJ2-7, with D possibly being TRBD1 or TRBD2 (5 bases each). Sequenced sample: blood. The CDR3 here is CASSLYDSGYEQYF. As DNA, the CDR3 is TGTGCCAGCAGCTTATATGACAGCGGCTACGAGCAGTACTTC. Complete variable domain (other parts from reference TRBV7-9 and TRBJ2-7): DTGVSQNPRHKITKRGQNVTFRCDPISEHNRLYWYRQTLGQGPEFLTYFQNEAQLEKSRLLSDRFSAERPKGSFSTLEIQRTEQGDSAMYLCASSLYDSGYEQYFGPGTRLTVT.